The 30 T cell receptor beta chains in this list originate from one sample, sequenced in a study of molecular identifiers for immune sequencing clone quantification. TCRdb re-called the PCR reads with MiXCR, one entry per CDR3 protein. The data contain tens of thousands of distinct CDR3 sequences, around a sixth of them singletons. Sequencing input: naive CD8+ T cells from blood, with Jurkat cell RNA spiked in. Subset of the sample: FACS-sorted CD8+CD4-CCR7+CD45RA+ naive T cells. The receptors were gathered from a human donor in good health. Some libraries in this study had Jurkat cell RNA spiked in.

Ten or more counts support this clonotype. The gene calls are TRBV2 and TRBJ2-2; no clear D gene. The germline CDR1 and CDR2 sequences are SNHLY and FYNNEI. This CDR3 spans 16 amino acids. Trimming took 3 bases from V and 0 from J, leaving 11 bases between them. The CDR3 loop is CASSEGLPANTGELFF. In DNA form, the CDR3 reads TGTGCCAGCAGTGAGGGCCTTCCCGCGAACACCGGGGAGCTGTTTTTT.

The rearrangement joins TRBV28 to TRBJ2-2, with 13 bases aligning to TRBD2. The CDR3 loop spans 20 amino acids. V shed 7 bases, J shed 0 bases, and the junction held 14 bases outside the gene matches. Germline V gene sequence: CDR1 MDHEN, CDR2 SYDVKM. The CDR3 is CASTDYGLLAGGPNTGELFF. The CDR3 nucleotides are TGTGCCAGCACCGACTACGGGTTACTAGCGGGAGGGCCGAACACCGGGGAGCTGTTTTTT.

The chain combines TRBV25-1 with TRBJ2-1; D call uncertain. V was pared by 7 bases and J by 7 bases, with 11 bases between. Germline CDR1 MGHDK, CDR2 SYGVNS. The CDR3 consists of 12 residues. The CDR3 DNA sequence: TGTGCCAGCACGGCATGGGGAAATGAGCAGTTCTTC. It encodes CASTAWGNEQFF.

Ten or more counts support this clonotype. The J gene is TRBJ2-7, the V gene TRBV7-9; TRBD2 is a possible D gene (5 bases). Trimming shortened V by 6 bases and J by 1 base, and 10 bases separated the two germline ends. Germline V gene data show CDR1 as SEHNR and CDR2 as FQNEAQ (reference sequence). The CDR3 consists of 13 residues. The CDR3 sequence is CASSWTSSYEQYF. The CDR3, as DNA: TGTGCCAGCAGTTGGACTTCATCCTACGAGCAGTACTTC.

This clonotype was seen more than once but under ten times. The chain employs TRBV7-6 and TRBJ2-4; 7 nucleotides line up with TRBD2. After removal of 5 bases from V and 6 bases from J, the junction contained 10 bases not matched to a gene. Germline V gene data show CDR1 as SGHVS and CDR2 as FNYEAQ. CDR3 length equals 15 residues. In DNA, the CDR3 is TGTGCCAGCAGCCCTAGCGGCGTAGCCGGAAACATTCAGTACTTC. This translates into CASSPSGVAGNIQYF.

The genes are TRBV28 and TRBJ2-1; D ambiguous. Germline CDR1 reads MDHEN; CDR2 reads SYDVKM. The CDR3 runs to 16 residues. V was pared by 7 bases and J by 2 bases, with 18 bases between. The CDR3 region has the DNA TGTGCCAGCACGAAACCCCGAAGCCGGGCCTACAATGAGCAGTTCTTC. It encodes CASTKPRSRAYNEQFF.

The table lists this clonotype with a few counts. The chain employs TRBV7-2 and TRBJ2-2, with D tentatively TRBD1 (6 bases). V was clipped by 3 bases and J by 4 bases, with 12 bases between them. CDR3 length equals 15 residues. Germline V gene data show CDR1 as SGHTA and CDR2 as FQGNSA. CDR3 bases: TGTGCCAGCAGCTTTGCAGACAGGAGCACCGGGGAGCTGTTTTTT. Translating it yields CASSFADRSTGELFF.

There are many counts of this clonotype. This rearrangement joins TRBV12-3 or TRBV12-4 to TRBJ2-7; weak D call: TRBD1 (6 bases). Trimming removed 8 bases at V and 7 bases at J, with 15 bases between. The CDR3 sequence is 12 residues long. CDR3 loop: CASRDTPDEQYF. CDR3 DNA: TGTGCCAGCCGGGACACCCCCGATGAGCAGTACTTC.

In this sample, this clonotype turned up many times. V usage is TRBV28 and J usage is TRBJ2-1; 9 bases match TRBD1. V shed 5 bases and J 9 bases; nucleotides not matched to a gene: 8. Germline assignment: CDR1 MDHEN and CDR2 SYDVKM. This CDR3 is built from 14 residues. The CDR3 spells CASSIGQGRAEQFF. For the CDR3, the DNA is TGTGCCAGCAGTATCGGACAGGGGCGGGCTGAGCAGTTCTTC.

This clonotype appeared many times. The chain carries TRBV2 and TRBJ2-1; 7 bases are shared with TRBD1. This CDR3 contains 13 residues. CDR1 and CDR2 from the germline V gene are SNHLY and FYNNEI. V was pared by 4 bases and J by 7 bases, with 4 bases of the junction left unmatched. The CDR3 sequence is CASSAHRGNEQFF. Written as DNA, the CDR3 is TGTGCCAGCAGTGCCCACAGGGGAAATGAGCAGTTCTTC.

Details on this clonotype: A much larger clone differs from this one at a single base, so this may be a read error. A read error is likely, as this CDR3 ends without the conserved phenylalanine or tryptophan. This chain links TRBV24-1 with TRBJ2-3, with D tentatively TRBD1 or TRBD2 (5 bases each). Germline CDR1 is KGHDR and CDR2 is SFDVKD. Trimming cost V 2 bases and J 4 bases, with 15 bases left between them. The CDR3 loop spans 16 amino acids. The CDR3 DNA sequence: TGTGCCACCAGTGATTACTCGATAGGGACGGCAGATACGCAGTATCTT. This sequence encodes CATSDYSIGTADTQYL.

This clonotype appeared many times. The gene calls are TRBV27 and TRBJ1-2; a possible D gene is TRBD1 (5 bases). Germline V gives CDR1 MNHEY, CDR2 SMNVEV (reference sequence). This CDR3 has 14 amino acids. Trimming removed 5 bases at V and 7 bases at J, with 17 bases between. The CDR3 coding sequence is TGTGCCAGCAGTGACCCCGGAGGGGTTTTTGGCTACACCTTC. Protein product: CASSDPGGVFGYTF.

In this sample, this clonotype turned up many times. V is TRBV20-1 and J is TRBJ2-2, with TRBD2 matching 8 bases. V lost 3 bases, J lost 1 base, and 4 bases stayed unmatched. From germline, CDR1 is DFQATT and CDR2 SNEGSKA (reference sequence). The CDR3 has 15 residues. Here the CDR3 reads CSASSAGGNTGELFF. For the CDR3, the DNA is TGCAGTGCTAGTTCCGCGGGAGGGAACACCGGGGAGCTGTTTTTT.

Notes on this clonotype: This may stem from a read error, because a much larger clone lies one nucleotide away. The V gene is TRBV5-8, the J gene TRBJ1-4; tentative D call: TRBD1 (5 bases). Germline V CDR1 and CDR2: SGHTS, YDEGEE. The V gene lost 4 bases and the J gene lost 0 bases, with 13 bases spanning the gap. The CDR3 loop spans 16 amino acids. Written as DNA, the CDR3 is TGTGCCAGCAGCGTCGGGACGACTGCAACTAATGAAAAACTGTTTTTT. Translated, it gives CASSVGTTATNEKLFF. Filled out from reference TRBV5-8 and TRBJ1-4, the complete variable domain reads EAGVTQSPTHLIKTRGQQATLRCSPISGHTSVYWYQQALGLGLQFLLWYDEGEERNRGNFPPRFSGRQFPNYSSELNVNALELEDSALYLCASSVGTTATNEKLFFGSGTQLSVL.

This clonotype was recorded at least ten times. This chain links TRBV7-8 with TRBJ2-1, with 8 positions matching TRBD1. J gave up 3 bases and V 1 base, and 5 bases lay outside the gene matches. This CDR3 comprises 16 residues. The germline gives CDR1 SGHVS, CDR2 FQNEAQ. The CDR3 DNA reads as TGTGCCAGCAGCTTAGTCTGGGACAGGAGCTACAATGAGCAGTTCTTC. Its protein is CASSLVWDRSYNEQFF.

This clonotype was seen many times. This sequence joins TRBV24-1 and TRBJ2-5; TRBD2 might be the D (6 bases). Between the trimmed V and J ends, which lost 5 bases and 3 bases, there was a span of 6 bases. The germline gives CDR1 KGHDR, CDR2 SFDVKD. The CDR3 is 12 amino acids. CDR3 nucleotides: TGTGCCACCAGTGGGGGGGAAGAGACCCAGTACTTC. Protein sequence: CATSGGEETQYF.

Many counts were recorded for this clonotype. V gene TRBV11-2 combines with J gene TRBJ2-3, with 9 bases identical to TRBD1. The CDR3 is made up of 15 amino acids. Germline lookup yields CDR1 SGHAT and CDR2 FQNNGV. Losses at the gene ends were 1 base for V and 6 bases for J; bases not matched to a gene: 5. The CDR3 DNA follows: TGTGCCAGCAGCTTAGTTGGACAGGGGATTGATACGCAGTATTTT. The encoded protein is CASSLVGQGIDTQYF.

J is TRBJ2-7 and V is TRBV7-6; TRBD2 is a possible D gene (6 bases). Germline values: CDR1 SGHVS, CDR2 FNYEAQ. The length of the CDR3 is 12 residues. With 5 bases removed from V and 3 bases from J, the gap between germline ends came to 8 bases. CDR3 sequence (DNA): TGTGCCAGCAGCCATAGCGGCTACGAGCAGTACTTC. It is translated as CASSHSGYEQYF.

This clonotype was seen ten or more times. The genes are TRBV5-1 and TRBJ1-1; no clear D. Looked up from germline, CDR1 is SGHRS and CDR2 is YFSETQ. Deletions cut 1 base from V and 5 bases from J, with 12 bases between. The CDR3 length is 14 residues. DNA of the CDR3: TGCGCCAGCAGCTTGATGGGATGGGAGACTGAAGCTTTCTTT. Protein product: CASSLMGWETEAFF.

This clonotype was seen repeatedly, ten times or more. The chain employs TRBV6-5 and TRBJ2-7, with 8 bases identical to TRBD2. This CDR3 region has 16 residues. V was clipped by 6 bases and J by 2 bases; unmatched bases: 12. Germline V lookup: CDR1 MNHEY, CDR2 SVGAGI. CDR3: CASSPILAEMAYEQYF. CDR3 in DNA: TGTGCCAGCAGCCCCATACTAGCGGAGATGGCCTACGAGCAGTACTTC.

This clonotype was found a few times. A single base separates this from a much larger clone, so it may be a read error. Since no conserved phenylalanine or tryptophan closes the CDR3, a read error is the likely cause. This chain connects TRBV4-1 to TRBJ2-7; no firm D call. The germline V and J ends were trimmed by 1 base and 3 bases, with 7 bases remaining between them. The germline gives CDR1 MGHRA, CDR2 YSYEKL. CDR3 length: 13 residues. The CDR3 DNA reads TGCGCCAGCAGCCAAGTCTCCAGCTACGAGCAGTACCTC. Amino acids: CASSQVSSYEQYL.

The rearrangement uses TRBV14 and TRBJ2-1, with a tentative D call TRBD1 (6 bases). CDR3 size: 14 residues. CDR1 is SGHDN, CDR2 FVKESK, per germline. V shed 4 bases and J shed 8 bases, with 15 bases lying between them. The CDR3 loop is CASSPPAEGDEQFF. The CDR3 DNA sequence: TGTGCCAGCAGCCCCCCAGCAGAGGGGGATGAGCAGTTCTTC.

A remark on this clonotype: One end of the junction does not line up with germline, which may come from a read error. V gene TRBV11-2 combines with J gene TRBJ2-7; 7 bases line up with TRBD1. The CDR3 has 15 residues. In germline, CDR1 is SGHAT, CDR2 FQNNGV. DNA of the CDR3: TGTGACAGCAGCGTAGGATGGGACAGCACCTACGAGCAGTACTTC. Its protein is CDSSVGWDSTYEQYF. Complete variable domain (other parts from reference TRBV11-2 and TRBJ2-7): EAGVAQSPRYKIIEKRQSVAFWCNPISGHATLYWYQQILGQGPKLLIQFQNNGVVDDSQLPKDRFSAERLKGVDSTLKIQPAKLEDSAVYLCDSSVGWDSTYEQYFGPGTRLTVT.

This clonotype was detected many times. V is TRBV7-9 and J is TRBJ2-5; TRBD2 might be the D (5 bases). Between the trimmed V and J ends, which lost 4 bases and 5 bases, there was a span of 17 bases. This CDR3 is built from 15 residues. CDR1 and CDR2 (germline): SEHNR, FQNEAQ (reference sequence). The DNA for the CDR3 is TGTGCCAGCAGCTCGGCTGAGAGGGTTCGGGAGACCCAGTACTTC. It specifies CASSSAERVRETQYF.

About this clonotype itself: This may come from a read error, since a much larger clone is one base off. The chain employs TRBV2 and TRBJ2-5; D unresolved. Between the trimmed V and J ends, which lost 5 bases and 3 bases, there was a span of 7 bases. Germline-derived CDR1 and CDR2 are SNHLY and FYNNEI. CDR3 size: 12 residues. The CDR3 DNA follows: TGTGCCAGCAGTCGCACGAAAGAGACCCAGTACTTC. The encoded protein is CASSRTKETQYF.

The sample holds many counts of this clonotype. The V and J genes are TRBV7-9 and TRBJ2-5; a weak D match, TRBD2 (6 bases). CDR3 size: 12 residues. CDR1 and CDR2 from the germline V gene are SEHNR and FQNEAQ (reference sequence). V dropped 4 bases and J dropped 5 bases, with 8 bases sitting between them. DNA of the CDR3: TGTGCCAGCAGCTCGACTAGGGAGACCCAGTACTTC. This codes for CASSSTRETQYF.

V and J are TRBV28 and TRBJ1-2; weak D call: TRBD1 (5 bases). Germline V lookup: CDR1 MDHEN, CDR2 SYDVKM. V dropped 8 bases and J dropped 2 bases, with 18 bases sitting between them. The CDR3 runs to 15 residues. The CDR3 protein is CASCYSGGRNYGYTF. CDR3 in DNA: TGTGCCAGCTGCTACTCGGGGGGAAGGAACTATGGCTACACCTTC.

Note on this clonotype: A read error may be the cause here, since a much bigger clone is one base away. It is likely a read error, because the conserved phenylalanine at the end of the CDR3 is missing. This sequence joins TRBV28 and TRBJ2-7; D remains ambiguous. V dropped 6 bases and J dropped 3 bases, with 6 bases sitting between them. This CDR3 contains 11 residues. Germline CDR1 and CDR2: MDHEN and SYDVKM. CDR3 sequence: CASSAVYEQYS. The DNA for the CDR3 is TGTGCCAGCAGCGCTGTCTACGAGCAGTACTCC.

Turning to this clonotype: This may arise from a read error, as a much more abundant clone is one base away. The chain recombines TRBV5-6 with TRBJ2-1; TRBD2 matches at 14 bases. CDR1 is SGHDT and CDR2 is YYEEEE in the germline V gene. The CDR3 runs to 14 residues. In DNA form, the CDR3 reads TGTGCCAGCAGCCTAGGACTAGCGGGGGGTGAGCAGCTCTTC. Its translation: CASSLGLAGGEQLF.

This clonotype appeared many times. The V and J genes are TRBV28 and TRBJ2-1; 14 bases match TRBD2. This CDR3 comprises 18 residues. CDR1 and CDR2 (germline): MDHEN, SYDVKM. J gave up 7 bases and V 5 bases, and 13 bases lay outside the gene matches. The CDR3 sequence is CASSQGLAGGWVGNEQFF. CDR3 coding DNA: TGTGCCAGCAGTCAAGGACTAGCGGGAGGTTGGGTTGGGAATGAGCAGTTCTTC.